The rows below give T cell receptor beta chains drawn from one sample of a study of T-cell reconstitution after alpha-beta-depleted transplantation in children. TCRdb re-analysed the PCR reads in MiXCR, keeping a single row per CDR3 protein. This sample carries about 640,000 distinct CDR3 sequences, around a sixth of them seen once, and the ten largest clones take 1.1%. Sequences were derived from PBMCs from the stem cell graft donor, sampled from the stem cell graft. The receptors derive from a human donor who donated a stem cell graft to a child with acute myeloid leukemia. Both conserved end residues are part of each CDR3. A D gene is named only where the DNA matches it firmly. Size is stated for part of the rows, as once, few or many counts, or as a class when the clone is expanded.

size | D | J | V | CDR3 | DNA
few | . | TRBJ2-5 | TRBV6-2/TRBV6-3 | CASSYGGEVLRETQYF | TGTGCCAGCAGTTACGGAGGGGAGGTTTTGCGAGAGACCCAGTACTTC
many | . | TRBJ2-1 | TRBV10-3 | CAISDQWANEQFF | TGTGCCATCAGTGACCAGTGGGCCAATGAGCAGTTCTTC
. | TRBD1 | TRBJ1-5 | TRBV28 | CASSSGGPNQPQHF | TGTGCCAGCAGTTCAGGGGGGCCTAATCAGCCCCAGCATTTT
. | . | TRBJ2-1 | TRBV27 | CASSGPRNEQFF | TGTGCCAGCAGTGGACCCAGGAATGAGCAGTTCTTC
many | . | TRBJ2-5 | TRBV20-1 | CSAPGFYQETQYF | TGCAGTGCCCCGGGGTTCTACCAAGAGACCCAGTACTTC
many | . | TRBJ1-1 | TRBV7-6 | CASSSIGGTEAFF | TGTGCCAGCAGCTCCATAGGTGGAACTGAAGCTTTCTTT
many | . | TRBJ2-2 | TRBV12-3/TRBV12-4 | CASRWGRNTGELFF | TGTGCCAGCAGGTGGGGGAGAAACACCGGGGAGCTGTTTTTT
. | TRBD1 | TRBJ1-6 | TRBV7-2 | CASSVTGGDNSPLHF | TGTGCCAGCAGCGTTACAGGGGGCGATAATTCACCCCTCCACTTT
few | TRBD2 | TRBJ2-1 | TRBV6-2/TRBV6-3 | CASSYLGLAGGTYNEQFF | TGTGCCAGCAGTTACCTAGGCCTAGCGGGGGGAACCTACAATGAGCAGTTCTTC
many | . | TRBJ2-3 | TRBV10-3 | CAIRDSSSTDTQYF | TGTGCCATCAGGGACAGTTCTAGCACAGATACGCAGTATTTT
many | . | TRBJ2-3 | TRBV20-1 | CSATRETDTQYF | TGCAGTGCTACTCGGGAGACAGATACGCAGTATTTT
many | TRBD1 | TRBJ1-2 | TRBV9 | CASSPRDRDGYTF | TGTGCCAGCAGCCCCCGGGACAGGGACGGCTACACCTTC
few | . | TRBJ2-6 | TRBV7-2 | CASTKGEGSGANVLTF | TGTGCCAGCACCAAGGGGGAGGGCAGTGGGGCCAACGTCCTGACTTTC
many | . | TRBJ1-1 | TRBV20-1 | CSARTREAFF | TGCAGTGCTAGAACCAGGGAAGCTTTCTTT
. | . | TRBJ1-2 | TRBV10-2 | CASCRDWAFGYTF | TGCGCCAGCTGCCGGGACTGGGCGTTTGGCTACACCTTC
. | TRBD1 | TRBJ1-5 | TRBV7-9 | CASSDDRGKQPQHF | TGTGCCAGCAGCGACGACAGGGGAAAACAGCCCCAGCATTTT
few | . | TRBJ1-4 | TRBV7-9 | CASSHFRDVEKLFF | TGTGCCAGCAGCCATTTCAGGGACGTGGAAAAACTGTTTTTT
once | TRBD1 | TRBJ1-1 | TRBV3-1 | CASSQGVQGGTGTEAFF | TGTGCCAGCAGCCAAGGGGTACAGGGGGGTACAGGGACTGAAGCTTTCTTT
. | TRBD1 | TRBJ1-2 | TRBV6-1 | CASSGTGTGYFNYGYTF | TGTGCCAGCAGTGGCACCGGGACAGGTTACTTTAACTATGGCTACACCTTC
many | . | TRBJ1-1 | TRBV20-1 | CSATPTQSPPEAFF | TGCAGTGCTACCCCTACACAATCCCCACCTGAAGCTTTCTTT
few | TRBD1 | TRBJ2-2 | TRBV7-2 | CASSATGETGELFF | TGTGCCAGCAGCGCGACAGGGGAAACCGGGGAGCTGTTTTTT
. | . | TRBJ2-1 | TRBV3-1 | CASSRGQANSYNEQFF | TGTGCCAGCAGCCGCGGTCAGGCCAATTCCTACAATGAGCAGTTCTTC
. | . | TRBJ1-1 | TRBV4-1 | CASSPGPRERTEAFF | TGCGCCAGCAGCCCAGGACCGCGGGAGAGGACTGAAGCTTTCTTT
. | . | TRBJ1-1 | TRBV5-1 | CASSDSRGRTEAFF | TGCGCCAGCAGTGATTCCAGGGGTAGGACTGAAGCTTTCTTT
. | . | TRBJ2-3 | TRBV27 | CASSTLGHLTDTQYF | TGTGCCAGCAGTACCCTTGGACACCTCACAGATACGCAGTATTTT
many | . | TRBJ1-1 | TRBV4-1 | CASSQEGRGGTEAFF | TGCGCCAGCAGCCAAGAAGGCAGGGGAGGGACTGAAGCTTTCTTT
. | . | TRBJ1-3 | TRBV4-1 | CASSQDTNSGNTIYF | TGCGCCAGCAGCCAAGACACGAACTCTGGAAACACCATATATTTT
. | . | TRBJ2-2 | TRBV2 | CASRGSTNTGELFF | TGTGCCAGCCGGGGGAGTACGAACACCGGGGAGCTGTTTTTT
. | . | TRBJ2-2 | TRBV7-2 | CASSLLLGTLNTGELFF | TGTGCCAGCAGCTTACTTTTGGGGACGTTGAACACCGGGGAGCTGTTTTTT
. | . | TRBJ1-6 | TRBV9 | CASSGQVWENSPLHF | TGTGCCAGCAGCGGACAGGTTTGGGAAAATTCACCCCTCCACTTT
. | . | TRBJ1-1 | TRBV6-5 | CASSYSEAAGEAFF | TGTGCCAGCAGTTACTCAGAGGCCGCCGGCGAAGCTTTCTTT
many | . | TRBJ1-1 | TRBV29-1 | CSVETNTEAFF | TGCAGCGTTGAAACGAACACTGAAGCTTTCTTT
few | TRBD1 | TRBJ1-3 | TRBV20-1 | CSARRDRNRNTIYF | TGCAGTGCTAGAAGGGACAGAAACCGAAACACCATATATTTT
few | . | TRBJ2-1 | TRBV5-6 | CASGKTSLRGYNEQFF | TGTGCCAGCGGAAAGACAAGCCTAAGAGGTTACAATGAGCAGTTCTTC
many | TRBD1 | TRBJ2-6 | TRBV20-1 | CSARVRDRGLSGANVLTF | TGCAGTGCTAGAGTACGGGACAGGGGGCTCTCTGGGGCCAACGTCCTGACTTTC
few | . | TRBJ1-1 | TRBV2 | CASSVFNTEAFF | TGTGCCAGCAGTGTGTTTAACACTGAAGCTTTCTTT
many | . | TRBJ2-1 | TRBV5-1 | CASSLRGGRALAAYNEQFF | TGCGCCAGCAGCTTAAGGGGGGGCCGGGCCTTAGCCGCCTACAATGAGCAGTTCTTC
few | TRBD2 | TRBJ2-7 | TRBV6-1 | CASSQHRVAGEQYF | TGTGCCAGCAGCCAACACAGGGTAGCGGGGGAGCAGTACTTC
. | . | TRBJ1-5 | TRBV6-2/TRBV6-3 | CASSIRGPQHF | TGTGCCAGCAGTATCCGAGGGCCCCAGCATTTT
. | . | TRBJ2-2 | TRBV5-1 | CASSLPQGQNTGELFF | TGCGCCAGCAGCTTGCCTCAGGGCCAGAACACCGGGGAGCTGTTTTTT
few | . | TRBJ2-1 | TRBV13 | CASSPGSHNEQFF | TGTGCCAGCAGCCCCGGGAGCCACAATGAGCAGTTCTTC
many | . | TRBJ2-3 | TRBV24-1 | CATSDRYGGRGTDTQYF | TGTGCCACCAGTGACCGGTATGGGGGGAGGGGGACAGATACGCAGTATTTT
many | TRBD2 | TRBJ2-1 | TRBV7-2 | CASTLSSGANEQFF | TGTGCCAGCACCTTATCCAGCGGGGCCAATGAGCAGTTCTTC
many | . | TRBJ1-1 | TRBV20-1 | CSARRFGEEHGAFF | TGCAGTGCCCGACGGTTCGGAGAGGAACATGGAGCTTTCTTT
many | . | TRBJ2-5 | TRBV12-3/TRBV12-4 | CASSFRQETQYF | TGTGCCAGCAGTTTCCGCCAAGAGACCCAGTACTTC
few | TRBD1 | TRBJ1-4 | TRBV25-1 | CASDPGGAGEKLFF | TGTGCCAGCGATCCAGGGGGCGCGGGCGAAAAACTGTTTTTT
. | TRBD1 | TRBJ2-2 | TRBV5-1 | CASSPAQGTYTGELFF | TGCGCCAGCAGCCCGGCACAGGGGACCTACACCGGGGAGCTGTTTTTT
. | . | TRBJ1-2 | TRBV4-1 | CASSQEHRGLYGYTF | TGCGCCAGCAGCCAAGAACACCGGGGACTCTATGGCTACACCTTC
. | . | TRBJ1-5 | TRBV7-2 | CASSLGGGSQHF | TGTGCCAGCAGCTTAGGAGGCGGGTCCCAGCATTTT
many | TRBD1 | TRBJ2-3 | TRBV13 | CASLGQVYTDTQYF | TGTGCCAGCCTGGGACAGGTGTACACAGATACGCAGTATTTT